One sample yielded the 24 T cell receptor beta chains listed below, sequenced in a study of spatial heterogeneity in lung cancer. TCRdb re-derived calls from the 5' RACE reads in MiXCR, one entry per CDR3 protein. The sample holds about 20,000 distinct CDR3 sequences, approximately 18% seen once. Time point defined: sample taken at primary tumor resection. Tumor, nontumor lung or frozen PBMC supplied whole RNA, sequenced without sorting. Specimen: PBMCs, collected at surgery. The receptors derive from a male donor with early-stage non-small cell lung cancer.

This clonotype was seen ten or more times. The chain links TRBV7-9 to TRBJ1-1; D not resolved. Trimming removed 1 base at V and 6 bases at J, with 6 bases between. The V gene's germline CDR1 is SEHNR and CDR2 FQNEAQ (reference sequence). The CDR3 has 12 residues. In DNA form, the CDR3 reads TGTGCCAGCAGCTTAGATGGGGCTGAAGCTTTCTTT. It translates to CASSLDGAEAFF.

The gene calls are TRBV11-2 and TRBJ2-1; 7 bases are shared with TRBD1. The V gene's germline CDR1 is SGHAT and CDR2 FQNNGV. The length of the CDR3 is 15 residues. Trimming cost V 4 bases and J 2 bases; bases outside gene matches: 5. The CDR3 region is CASSSGGTAYNEQFF. The CDR3 DNA sequence: TGTGCCAGCAGCTCAGGTGGGACAGCCTACAATGAGCAGTTCTTC.

The genes are TRBV12-3 or TRBV12-4 and TRBJ2-2, with a possible D match to TRBD2 (5 bases). V was cut by 5 bases and J by 3 bases, with 7 bases left in between. This CDR3 region has 13 residues. CDR3 amino acids: CASSSGYTGELFF. The CDR3 nucleotides read TGTGCCAGCAGTAGCGGATACACCGGGGAGCTGTTTTTT.

This clonotype was recorded a few times. This chain connects TRBV5-6 to TRBJ2-3, with TRBD2 as a possible D gene (6 bases). Germline V gene lookup returns CDR1 SGHDT and CDR2 YYEEEE. V was shortened by 7 bases and J by 8 bases, with 8 bases between the two germline ends. The CDR3 loop spans 10 amino acids. The CDR3 DNA sequence: TGTGCCAGCCGGGGGACTACGCAGTATTTT. Translated: CASRGTTQYF.

The chain uses TRBV7-3 and TRBJ2-2, with 9 nucleotides matching TRBD1. The ends lost 2 bases at V and 4 bases at J; junction bases unmatched: 8. This CDR3 is built from 17 residues. The germline CDR1 and CDR2 sequences are SGHTA and FQGTGA. The CDR3, as DNA: TGTGCCAGCAGCTTACCTATGGGACAGGGCTTCACCGGGGAGCTGTTTTTT. Its protein product is CASSLPMGQGFTGELFF.

This clonotype showed up just a few times. V usage is TRBV20-1 and J usage is TRBJ2-1; 8 bases are a match to TRBD1. V shed 5 bases and J 8 bases; nucleotides not matched to a gene: 8. Germline V gives CDR1 DFQATT, CDR2 SNEGSKA (reference sequence). The CDR3 spans 13 residues. The CDR3 sequence: CSAHTGGRYEQFF. The DNA of the CDR3 is TGCAGTGCTCATACAGGGGGGAGATATGAGCAGTTCTTC.

Only a few counts were recorded for this clonotype. V usage is TRBV11-2 and J usage is TRBJ2-7; 7 bases agree with TRBD1. J gave up 12 bases and V 0 bases, and 17 bases lay outside the gene matches. CDR1 SGHAT and CDR2 FQNNGV come from the germline V gene. The CDR3 sequence is 16 residues long. The CDR3 loop is CASSLDTGLGGRTRYF. The CDR3 region has the DNA TGTGCCAGCAGCTTAGATACGGGGTTAGGGGGCCGGACGAGGTACTTC.

The genes are TRBV12-3 or TRBV12-4 and TRBJ1-1; a weak D match, TRBD1 (5 bases). The CDR3 loop spans 15 amino acids. V was cut by 7 bases and J by 0 bases, with 15 bases left in between. In DNA, the CDR3 is TGTGCCAGCACCTTAAAGACAGTATTGAACACTGAAGCTTTCTTT. This encodes CASTLKTVLNTEAFF.

The genes are TRBV5-1 and TRBJ2-3; D possibly corresponds to TRBD1 (5 bases). With 5 bases removed from V and 4 bases from J, the gap between germline ends came to 11 bases. The germline CDR1 and CDR2 sequences are SGHRS and YFSETQ. This CDR3 spans 13 amino acids. The chain's CDR3 is CASRGVLADTQYF. In DNA, the CDR3 is TGCGCCAGCAGAGGGGTTTTGGCAGATACGCAGTATTTT.

This clonotype was found many times. The rearrangement links TRBV11-2 to TRBJ2-3, with D uncertain. The V gene lost 0 bases and the J gene lost 4 bases, with 8 bases spanning the gap. The CDR3 contains 14 residues. Germline lookup yields CDR1 SGHAT and CDR2 FQNNGV. The CDR3 region is CASSLDGFSDTQYF. CDR3 DNA: TGTGCCAGCAGCTTAGATGGGTTTTCAGATACGCAGTATTTT. Complete variable domain (other parts from reference TRBV11-2 and TRBJ2-3): EAGVAQSPRYKIIEKRQSVAFWCNPISGHATLYWYQQILGQGPKLLIQFQNNGVVDDSQLPKDRFSAERLKGVDSTLKIQPAKLEDSAVYLCASSLDGFSDTQYFGPGTRLTVL.

This clonotype was recorded many times. The chain recombines TRBV30 with TRBJ1-2; D is uncertain. Germline lookup yields CDR1 GTSNPN and CDR2 SVGIG (reference sequence). The ends were cut back, 0 bases at V and 9 bases at J, with 11 bases in the middle. CDR3 length: 12 residues. CDR3 coding DNA: TGTGCCTGGAGTGTAAAGGGTGGGCGCTACACCTTC. It yields the protein CAWSVKGGRYTF.

This clonotype was picked up many times. The V and J genes are TRBV3-1 and TRBJ1-4; D unresolved. Germline V CDR1 and CDR2: LGHDT, YNNKEL (reference sequence). The ends were cut back, 0 bases at V and 4 bases at J, with 6 bases in the middle. The CDR3 spans 14 residues. CDR3: CASSQEAGNEKLFF. The CDR3 nucleotides read TGTGCCAGCAGCCAAGAAGCCGGTAATGAAAAACTGTTTTTT.

By share of the sample, this clonotype is medium-sized. The chain uses TRBV29-1 and TRBJ1-2; D remains ambiguous. The germline V gene encodes CDR1 SQVTM and CDR2 ANQGSEA. The CDR3 runs to 11 residues. V lost 2 bases to trimming and J lost 5 bases, with 6 bases between them. CDR3 protein: CSVESGYGYTF. As DNA, the CDR3 is TGCAGCGTTGAATCCGGGTATGGCTACACCTTC.

This clonotype was picked up many times. This chain connects TRBV7-3 to TRBJ2-2; D is ambiguous. CDR1 is SGHTA and CDR2 is FQGTGA in the germline V gene. CDR3 length: 13 residues. V was clipped by 0 bases and J by 7 bases, with 6 bases between them. In DNA form, the CDR3 reads TGTGCCAGCAGCTTAACGTCACGCGGGGAGCTGTTTTTT. It is translated as CASSLTSRGELFF.

The CDR3 region has the DNA TGCGCCAGCAGCTTGGGGGCCGGGGGCAACGACGAGCAGTACTTC. This gives the protein CASSLGAGGNDEQYF. This chain links TRBV5-1 with TRBJ2-7; TRBD1 or TRBD2 may be the D gene (6 bases each). This CDR3 region has 15 residues. Germline V gene lookup returns CDR1 SGHRS and CDR2 YFSETQ. V was pared by 0 bases and J by 5 bases, with 15 bases between.

This clonotype was counted a single time. The J gene is TRBJ2-1, the V gene TRBV7-2; D gene ambiguous. V dropped 2 bases and J dropped 4 bases, with 12 bases sitting between them. The CDR3 sequence is 15 residues long. Per germline, CDR1 SGHTA and CDR2 FQGNSA. The CDR3 DNA reads TGTGCCAGCAGCTTAACCGGTCCTTCGTACAATGAGCAGTTCTTC. As protein: CASSLTGPSYNEQFF.

V is TRBV10-3 and J is TRBJ2-7, with 8 nucleotides matching TRBD1. Germline-derived CDR1 and CDR2 are ENHRY and SYGVKD. The CDR3 spans 16 residues. After removal of 4 bases from V and 4 bases from J, the junction contained 12 bases not matched to a gene. This CDR3 reads CAISVSPTGDTYEQYF. Here the CDR3 DNA reads TGTGCCATCAGTGTATCTCCGACAGGGGACACGTACGAGCAGTACTTC.

The chain employs TRBV5-6 and TRBJ1-5; 7 bases line up with TRBD1. CDR3 length: 14 residues. The V and J ends lost 3 bases and 5 bases, in that order; junction bases with no gene match: 5. Germline loops: CDR1 SGHDT, CDR2 YYEEEE. In nucleotides, the CDR3 is TGTGCCAGCAGCTCTAAAACAGGGGATCAGCCCCAGCATTTT. Translation gives CASSSKTGDQPQHF.

This clonotype appeared many times. This sequence joins TRBV10-3 and TRBJ2-7; the D gene is possibly TRBD1 (6 bases). The CDR3 loop spans 12 amino acids. V was clipped by 9 bases and J by 1 base, with 10 bases between them. The germline V gene encodes CDR1 ENHRY and CDR2 SYGVKD. The CDR3 is CAISDSSYEQYF. As DNA, the CDR3 is TGTGCCATTTCGGACAGTTCCTACGAGCAGTACTTC.

A remark on this clonotype: A single base separates this from a much larger clone, so it may be a read error. The chain has TRBV29-1 and TRBJ2-2; D ambiguous. V was shortened by 8 bases and J by 3 bases, with 10 bases between the two germline ends. The CDR3 runs to 12 residues. Germline CDR1 SQVTM, CDR2 ANQGSEA. CDR3 bases: TGCAGCACCATAGGTGACACCGGGGAGCTGTTTTTT. Protein product: CSTIGDTGELFF.

This chain connects TRBV5-6 to TRBJ2-7, with 7 bases that match TRBD1. There are 13 residues in the CDR3. The V segment lost 4 bases and the J segment 3 bases; nucleotides outside the gene matches: 4. The germline V gene encodes CDR1 SGHDT and CDR2 YYEEEE. CDR3 region: CASSGDRSYEQYF. CDR3 in DNA: TGTGCCAGCAGCGGGGACAGAAGCTACGAGCAGTACTTC. The variable domain in full, completed from reference TRBV5-6 and TRBJ2-7, reads DAGVTQSPTHLIKTRGQQVTLRCSPKSGHDTVSWYQQALGQGPQFIFQYYEEEERQRGNFPDRFSGHQFPNYSSELNVNALLLGDSALYLCASSGDRSYEQYFGPGTRLTVT.

By share of the sample, this clonotype is medium-sized. The chain carries TRBV12-3 or TRBV12-4 and TRBJ2-7; 9 bases are a match to TRBD1. Trimming at V came to 5 bases and at J to 9 bases, leaving 14 bases not matched to a gene. The CDR3 has 15 residues. The chain's CDR3 is CASSRPGQGLALQYF. CDR3 coding DNA: TGTGCCAGCAGTCGGCCGGGACAGGGCCTTGCCTTGCAGTACTTC.

This clonotype was observed a few times. The genes are TRBV3-1 and TRBJ1-3, with D unclear. CDR1 LGHDT and CDR2 YNNKEL come from the germline V gene (reference sequence). Trimming cost V 4 bases and J 0 bases, with 13 bases left between them. The CDR3 consists of 16 residues. CDR3 coding DNA: TGTGCCAGCAGCCGAGGCGGACTGTTCTCTGGAAACACCATATATTTT. Encoded protein: CASSRGGLFSGNTIYF.

The chain links TRBV20-1 to TRBJ2-1, with D perhaps TRBD1 or TRBD2 (6 bases each). From germline, CDR1 is DFQATT and CDR2 SNEGSKA (reference sequence). There are 16 residues in the CDR3. V lost 0 bases, J lost 3 bases, and 15 bases lay in between. CDR3: CSARERGGLLYNEQFF. In DNA form, the CDR3 reads TGCAGTGCTAGAGAGAGAGGGGGACTCCTCTACAATGAGCAGTTCTTC.